The present entry profiles one TCR beta chain with its context. What it binds is not known. The data derive from a study of CD8+ T cells in alopecia areata. Whole-study context: Treated patients swallowed 5 to 10 mg of oral tofacitinib twice daily. Overall study results and limits: Normal skin's resident alphabeta T cells are sequenced alongside lesional scalp T cells. Especially in alopecia totalis/universalis, lesional scalp showed greater clonality than normal scalp did.

As for treatment: oral pan-JAK inhibitor, 5-10 mg twice daily. Punch biopsies of lesional scalp, plus peripheral blood, were taken from alopecia areata patients. Following extraction, RNA underwent reverse transcription to cDNA, which served as the sequencing template. TCRdb's copy holds only in-frame clones and misses some; the assay was immunoSEQ multiplex PCR. The sample carries about 120,000 clones, about 50% recorded once. V gave up 6 bases and J gave up 15 bases, with 21 bases separating them. The V gene's germline CDR1 is MNHEY and CDR2 SVGAGI. The CDR3 is made up of 13 amino acids. The receptor was derived from a human donor with alopecia areata. The material was CD4+ T cells sorted from blood, obtained at week 4, from a patient treated with tofacitinib. The chain uses TRBV6-5 and TRBJ2-1; D might be TRBD1 (5 bases). Here the CDR3 DNA reads TGTGCCAGCAGAGTCTCCGGTGACAGCACACCGTTCTTC. It yields the protein CASRVSGDSTPFF.